Listed here is a single T cell receptor beta chain. In the study's own analysis: Counts of nucleated cells, estimated from reference gene primer amplification, were obtained. Sequencing used immunoSEQ multiplex PCR; TCRdb keeps in-frame clones, though not all of them. That table is the source of V, J and clone size, and D and trimming were worked out from the DNA. The sample includes about 47,000 clones, 84% of them seen just once. The entry originates in a study of blood T cell repertoires in COVID-19. Turning to the study itself: Specimens from acute and convalescent COVID-19 originated in the United States, Italy and Spain. PBMCs, B-cell-depleted T cells, or T cells provided the cDNA or gDNA that made up the material.

V dropped 7 bases and J dropped 4 bases, with 16 bases sitting between them. This CDR3 comprises 14 residues. The V gene's germline CDR1 is SGHAT and CDR2 FQNNGV. Sequencing was performed on peripheral blood. The sequence derives from a man between 60 and 75 years old with acute or convalescent COVID-19. This chain connects TRBV11-2 to TRBJ1-1; TRBD1 might be the D (5 bases). In DNA form, the CDR3 reads TGTGCCAGCAAAGGGTTAAGGGGCGGCACTGAAGCTTTCTTT. The encoded protein is CASKGLRGGTEAFF.